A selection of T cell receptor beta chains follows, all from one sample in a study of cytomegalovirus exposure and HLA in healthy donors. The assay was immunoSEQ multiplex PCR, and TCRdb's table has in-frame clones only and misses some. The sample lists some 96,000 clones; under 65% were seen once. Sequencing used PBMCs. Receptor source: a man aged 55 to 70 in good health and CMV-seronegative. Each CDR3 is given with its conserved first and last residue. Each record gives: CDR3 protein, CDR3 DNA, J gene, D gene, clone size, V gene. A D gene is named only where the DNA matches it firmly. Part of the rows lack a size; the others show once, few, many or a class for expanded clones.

CASSFGTGGFETQYF	TGTGCCAGCAGCTTTGGGACAGGGGGCTTTGAGACCCAGTACTTC	TRBJ2-5	TRBD1	.	TRBV5-4
CASSERRGWEKLFF	TGTGCCAGCAGTGAACGCAGGGGCTGGGAAAAACTGTTTTTT	TRBJ1-4	.	few	TRBV2
CASSLLQGTDTQYF	TGTGCCAGCAGCTTACTTCAGGGAACAGATACGCAGTATTTT	TRBJ2-3	.	.	TRBV7-9
CASSSRTSGISYNEQFF	TGTGCCAGCAGCTCGAGGACTAGCGGGATTAGCTACAATGAGCAGTTCTTC	TRBJ2-1	TRBD2	.	TRBV7-6
CASRGQNNQPQHF	TGTGCCAGCCGGGGACAGAACAATCAGCCCCAGCATTTT	TRBJ1-5	TRBD1	.	TRBV19
CASKQDRDTEAFF	TGTGCCAGCAAACAGGACAGGGACACTGAAGCTTTCTTT	TRBJ1-1	TRBD1	few	TRBV6-1
CSSSGPGWETQYF	TGTTCCAGCAGCGGTCCCGGTTGGGAGACCCAGTACTTC	TRBJ2-5	.	.	TRBV7-9
CASSRQGNSPLHF	TGTGCCAGCAGTCGACAGGGAAATTCACCCCTCCACTTT	TRBJ1-6	TRBD1	.	TRBV6-4
CASRGGQGAAEAFF	TGTGCCAGCAGGGGGGGACAGGGGGCAGCTGAAGCTTTCTTT	TRBJ1-1	TRBD1	.	TRBV2
CASSEQGARYNEQFF	TGCGCCAGCAGTGAGCAGGGCGCCCGCTACAATGAGCAGTTCTTC	TRBJ2-1	.	.	TRBV10-2
CASSLLRVDEQFF	TGCGCCAGCAGCTTGTTGAGAGTCGATGAGCAGTTCTTC	TRBJ2-1	.	.	TRBV5-1
CASSPYGDNQPQHF	TGTGCCAGCAGCCCTTACGGAGACAATCAGCCCCAGCATTTT	TRBJ1-5	.	.	TRBV7-8
CASSLRQGATGELFF	TGTGCCAGCAGCCTAAGACAGGGGGCCACCGGGGAGCTGTTTTTT	TRBJ2-2	TRBD1	.	TRBV7-9
CASRDSSGAYEQYF	TGTGCCAGCAGGGACAGCTCTGGGGCCTACGAGCAGTACTTC	TRBJ2-7	.	.	TRBV6-5
CASSERGPTEAFF	TGTGCCAGCAGCGAGCGGGGACCAACTGAAGCTTTCTTT	TRBJ1-1	.	.	TRBV27
CASSFFSGGGETQYF	TGCGCCAGCAGCTTCTTCAGCGGGGGAGGTGAGACCCAGTACTTC	TRBJ2-5	TRBD2	few	TRBV5-1
CASSLQGASAIDEQFF	TGCGCCAGCAGCTTGCAGGGGGCTTCGGCAATTGATGAGCAGTTCTTC	TRBJ2-1	TRBD1	.	TRBV5-1
CASSLAPATNEKLFF	TGTGCCAGCAGTTTAGCCCCGGCAACTAATGAAAAACTGTTTTTT	TRBJ1-4	.	.	TRBV27
CASREQTGASGYTF	TGTGCCAGCAGGGAACAGACAGGGGCTAGTGGCTACACCTTC	TRBJ1-2	TRBD1	.	TRBV6-1
CASSLLAGGTYEQFF	TGTGCCAGCAGCTTACTAGCGGGAGGGACGTATGAGCAGTTCTTC	TRBJ2-1	TRBD2	few	TRBV7-9
CASSAQIQETQYF	TGTGCCAGCAGCGCCCAGATTCAAGAGACCCAGTACTTC	TRBJ2-5	.	.	TRBV9
CSVSGDSRGQYF	TGCAGCGTTTCGGGGGACTCCAGAGGCCAGTACTTC	TRBJ2-5	.	few	TRBV29-1
CASSDPHRAHYGYTF	TGTGCCAGCAGTGACCCTCACAGGGCGCACTATGGCTACACCTTC	TRBJ1-2	.	few	TRBV6-1
CAISEGGTEDYEQYF	TGTGCCATCAGTGAAGGGGGGACAGAAGACTACGAGCAGTACTTC	TRBJ2-7	.	.	TRBV10-3